A single sample gave rise to the 22 T cell receptor beta chains below, sequenced in a study of cytomegalovirus exposure and HLA in healthy donors. Amplification used 60 Vbeta primers and 13 Jbeta primers. Assay: immunoSEQ multiplex PCR; the TCRdb copy retains only in-frame clones and omits some. The sample has 150,000 to 200,000 clones, 83% seen once. The sequencing sample was made of PBMCs. Every receptor here comes from a man aged 50-60 years in good health and CMV-seropositive.

The chain uses TRBV23-1 and TRBJ2-5; tentatively, D is TRBD1 (5 bases). TRBV23-1 is classed as an ORF, of uncertain function. Trimming cost V 7 bases and J 5 bases, with 8 bases left between them. The CDR3 runs to 11 residues. In nucleotides, the CDR3 is TGCGCCAGCACAGGGCGGGAGACCCAGTACTTC. It specifies CASTGRETQYF.

This chain joins TRBV27 and TRBJ2-1, with 7 bases fitting TRBD2. CDR3 length: 18 residues. The germline CDR1 and CDR2 sequences are MNHEY and SMNVEV (reference sequence). V lost 3 bases, J lost 0 bases, and 11 bases stayed unmatched. The CDR3 reads CASSFLAGTHFSYNEQFF. The DNA for the CDR3 is TGTGCCAGCAGTTTCTTAGCGGGCACACACTTCTCCTACAATGAGCAGTTCTTC.

The count of this clone is one. The chain employs TRBV27 and TRBJ1-3; 8 bases align to TRBD1. The CDR3 runs 16 residues. Germline-derived CDR1 and CDR2 are MNHEY and SMNVEV (reference sequence). The V segment lost 4 bases and the J segment 0 bases; nucleotides outside the gene matches: 5. This CDR3 reads CASSSRGPSSGNTIYF. CDR3 in DNA: TGTGCCAGCAGTTCCAGGGGGCCAAGCTCTGGAAACACCATATATTTT.

The J gene is TRBJ2-7, the V gene TRBV6-1; 7 bases match TRBD2. Germline V gene lookup returns CDR1 MNHNS and CDR2 SASEGT. This CDR3 has 12 residues. Trimming took 5 bases from V and 5 from J; bases not matched to a gene: 3. DNA for the CDR3: TGTGCCAGCAGTCAGGGAGGGGACGAGCAGTACTTC. It specifies CASSQGGDEQYF.

Remarks on this clone: The sample has other DNA sequences that encode this CDR3 too. The chain combines TRBV5-1 with TRBJ2-7; TRBD2 aligns across 8 bases. Germline trimming cut 2 bases from V and 4 bases from J; bases unmatched to any gene: 5. This CDR3 is 14 amino acids long. Germline V gene lookup returns CDR1 SGHRS and CDR2 YFSETQ. The CDR3 nucleotides read TGCGCCAGCAGCTTATCCTCGGGGGGGTACGAGCAGTACTTC. Its protein product is CASSLSSGGYEQYF.

This chain uses TRBV5-1 with TRBJ2-3, with 11 bases lining up with TRBD2. The junction had 5 bases not matched to a gene; V was cut back by 3 bases and J by 5 bases. CDR1 SGHRS and CDR2 YFSETQ come from the germline V gene. The CDR3 covers 15 residues. The CDR3 sequence is CASSSTSGEGDTQYF. The CDR3 DNA reads as TGCGCCAGCAGCTCGACTAGCGGGGAGGGAGATACGCAGTATTTT.

The chain recombines TRBV11-1 with TRBJ2-7; 7 bases agree with TRBD2. There are 14 residues in the CDR3. CDR1 is SGHAT and CDR2 is FQDESV in the germline V gene (reference sequence). After removal of 1 base from V and 2 bases from J, the junction contained 2 bases not matched to a gene. As DNA, the CDR3 is TGTGCCAGCAGCTTAGTCGGGACTACCTACGAGCAGTACTTC. This sequence encodes CASSLVGTTYEQYF.

V usage is TRBV5-1 and J usage is TRBJ2-3; D might be TRBD2 (5 bases). The CDR3 runs 14 residues. Germline V lookup: CDR1 SGHRS, CDR2 YFSETQ. V lost 0 bases, J lost 3 bases, and 8 bases lay in between. The CDR3 reads CASSLGTGTDTQYF. The CDR3 coding sequence is TGCGCCAGCAGCTTGGGTACGGGGACAGATACGCAGTATTTT.

The V and J genes are TRBV11-1 and TRBJ1-1, with D perhaps TRBD1 (5 bases). The V end lost 5 bases, the J end lost 5 bases, and 12 bases lay between the germline ends. CDR1 and CDR2 (germline): SGHAT, FQDESV (reference sequence). The CDR3 is made up of 13 amino acids. The CDR3: CASSLGGMTEAFF. CDR3 in DNA: TGTGCCAGCAGCCTCGGGGGTATGACTGAAGCTTTCTTT. The full variable domain, with the rest looked up from reference TRBV11-1 and TRBJ1-1, is EAEVAQSPRYKITEKSQAVAFWCDPISGHATLYWYRQILGQGPELLVQFQDESVVDDSQLPKDRFSAERLKGVDSTLKIQPAELGDSAMYLCASSLGGMTEAFFGQGTRLTVV.

V gene TRBV27 combines with J gene TRBJ2-1, with 11 bases fitting TRBD2. CDR1 and CDR2 from the germline V gene are MNHEY and SMNVEV (reference sequence). After removal of 6 bases from V and 7 bases from J, the junction contained 2 bases not matched to a gene. The CDR3 is made up of 13 amino acids. CDR3 DNA sequence: TGTGCCAGCAGGCTAGCGGGAGGAAATGAGCAGTTCTTC. Its translation: CASRLAGGNEQFF.

The chain has TRBV11-3 and TRBJ2-3; 11 bases are shared with TRBD2. The CDR3 length is 15 residues. In germline, CDR1 is SGHNT, CDR2 YENEEA. V was pared by 5 bases and J by 4 bases, with 5 bases of the junction left unmatched. The CDR3 DNA is TGTGCCAGCAGCCCCTTTAGCGGGGGGGCAGATACGCAGTATTTT. This sequence encodes CASSPFSGGADTQYF.

The chain recombines TRBV5-4 with TRBJ2-7, with TRBD1 identical over 12 bases. The CDR3 has 15 amino acids. J gave up 4 bases and V 0 bases, and 2 bases lay outside the gene matches. Germline V gene sequence: CDR1 SGHNT, CDR2 YYREEE (reference sequence). The CDR3 nucleotides are TGTGCCAGCAGCTTGGGGGGACAGGGGGCTTACGAGCAGTACTTC. Its protein is CASSLGGQGAYEQYF.

The chain carries TRBV28 and TRBJ1-2; 9 bases line up with TRBD1. The CDR3 sequence is 15 residues long. From germline, CDR1 is MDHEN and CDR2 SYDVKM. The ends lost 5 bases at V and 1 base at J; junction bases unmatched: 5. CDR3 sequence: CASSLDRGGNYGYTF. The CDR3 DNA reads TGTGCCAGCAGTCTAGACAGGGGGGGTAACTATGGCTACACCTTC.

V usage is TRBV4-1 and J usage is TRBJ2-1; 9 bases fit TRBD2. Trimming cost V 0 bases and J 8 bases; bases outside gene matches: 14. Germline V gene data show CDR1 as MGHRA and CDR2 as YSYEKL. The CDR3 has 18 residues. CDR3 bases: TGCGCCAGCAGCCAAGAAAAAAGGGCGGGAGGGCCGAGATATGAGCAGTTCTTC. Protein: CASSQEKRAGGPRYEQFF.

This clone was detected only once. The J gene is TRBJ1-2, the V gene TRBV19, with 8 bases aligning to TRBD1. This CDR3 comprises 15 residues. Looked up from germline, CDR1 is LNHDA and CDR2 is SQIVND (reference sequence). V trimming: 5 bases; J trimming: 2 bases; junction bases outside the gene matches: 7. CDR3 amino acids: CASSASGTGNYGYTF. The CDR3 bases are TGTGCCAGTAGTGCTTCCGGGACAGGCAACTATGGCTACACCTTC.

V usage is TRBV29-1 and J usage is TRBJ1-1; 12 bases agree with TRBD1. V trimming: 7 bases; J trimming: 7 bases; junction bases outside the gene matches: 4. The V gene's germline CDR1 is SQVTM and CDR2 ANQGSEA. This CDR3 is built from 12 residues. DNA for the CDR3: TGCAGCGCCGGGACAGGGGGCGATGAAGCTTTCTTT. Protein sequence: CSAGTGGDEAFF.

The chain uses TRBV12-5 and TRBJ1-3; D call uncertain. V lost 0 bases and J lost 0, with 12 bases in between. The germline gives CDR1 LGHNT, CDR2 FRNRAP. The CDR3 sequence is 17 residues long. The CDR3 spells CASGLVLAGYSGNTIYF. The CDR3 DNA is TGTGCTAGTGGTTTGGTACTGGCAGGTTACTCTGGAAACACCATATATTTT.

CDR3 DNA: TGTGCCAGCAGCGTAGAGGTAGCCGAAGATACGCAGTATTTT. Protein product: CASSVEVAEDTQYF. The chain recombines TRBV9 with TRBJ2-3; D call uncertain. The CDR3 totals 14 residues. The germline V and J ends were trimmed by 0 bases and 5 bases, with 10 bases remaining between them. Germline V gene lookup returns CDR1 SGDLS and CDR2 YYNGEE. The full variable domain, its missing parts supplied by reference TRBV9 and TRBJ2-3, is DSGVTQTPKHLITATGQRVTLRCSPRSGDLSVYWYQQSLDQGLQFLIQYYNGEERAKGNILERFSAQQFPDLHSELNLSSLELGDSALYFCASSVEVAEDTQYFGPGTRLTVL.

The chain is built from TRBV7-2 and TRBJ1-1; 7 bases map to TRBD1. This CDR3 contains 13 residues. CDR1 SGHTA and CDR2 FQGNSA come from the germline V gene. The ends lost 9 bases at V and 4 bases at J; junction bases unmatched: 8. This chain's CDR3 is CASTDRVRTEAFF. The DNA for the CDR3 is TGTGCCAGTACCGACAGGGTTCGCACTGAAGCTTTCTTT. Variable domain in full (rest from reference TRBV7-2 and TRBJ1-1): GAGVSQSPSNKVTEKGKDVELRCDPISGHTALYWYRQSLGQGLEFLIYFQGNSAPDKSGLPSDRFSAERTGGSVSTLTIQRTQQEDSAVYLCASTDRVRTEAFFGQGTRLTVV.

This clone came up once. V is TRBV21-1 and J is TRBJ2-7; TRBD1, the table's D call, was not compared with the DNA. TRBV21-1 is labeled a pseudogene. The CDR3 covers 15 residues. CDR3 nucleotide sequence: TGTGCCAGCAGCAAATGTGACAGGGGCAAGGACGAGCAGTACTTC. Translation: CASSKCDRGKDEQYF.

The chain joins TRBV6-5 to TRBJ2-4; 7 bases are a match to TRBD1. Germline V gene data show CDR1 as MNHEY and CDR2 as SVGAGI. J was trimmed by 5 bases and V by 4 bases; bases with no gene match: 8. The CDR3 is made up of 15 amino acids. CDR3 DNA: TGTGCCAGCAGTTTATCCAGGGGGTTAGAAAACATTCAGTACTTC. Protein sequence: CASSLSRGLENIQYF.

The V call is TRBV2, the J call TRBJ2-7, with D perhaps TRBD2 (6 bases). The CDR3 has 14 amino acids. The germline V gene has CDR1 SNHLY and CDR2 FYNNEI. Trimming stripped 0 bases from V and 3 bases from J, with 9 bases between. CDR3 region: CASSEAGLIYEQYF. The CDR3 coding sequence is TGTGCCAGCAGTGAAGCGGGACTTATCTACGAGCAGTACTTC.